These 25 T cell receptor beta chains were all obtained from the same sample, sequenced in a study of blood T cell repertoires in COVID-19. Measured with immunoSEQ multiplex PCR; TCRdb has only the in-frame clones, and not every one. This table holds some 110,000 clones, less than 80% found once. Sequences were obtained from peripheral blood. All receptors derive from a man aged 45-65 years with acute or convalescent COVID-19.

The gene calls are TRBV18 and TRBJ2-2, with TRBD2 as a possible D gene (6 bases). The germline gives CDR1 KGHSH, CDR2 LQKENI. This CDR3 has 17 residues. Trimming stripped 0 bases from V and 2 bases from J, with 13 bases between. The CDR3: CASSPPLAGLNTGELFF. DNA of the CDR3: TGTGCCAGCTCACCACCCCTGGCAGGACTAAACACCGGGGAGCTGTTTTTT. The full variable domain, in which reference TRBV18 and TRBJ2-2 provide the parts outside the CDR3, is NAGVMQNPRHLVRRRGQEARLRCSPMKGHSHVYWYRQLPEEGLKFMVYLQKENIIDESGMPKERFSAEFPKEGPSILRIQQVVRGDSAAYFCASSPPLAGLNTGELFFGEGSRLTVL.

J is TRBJ1-5 and V is TRBV6-1; 12 positions agree with TRBD1. This CDR3 comprises 15 residues. Germline CDR1 MNHNS, CDR2 SASEGT. V lost 6 bases to trimming and J lost 7 bases; unmatched junction nucleotides: 7. CDR3 sequence reads: CASRNRDRGPQPQHF. DNA of the CDR3: TGTGCCAGCAGAAACCGGGACAGGGGGCCACAGCCCCAGCATTTT.

This clone is a singleton in its sample. The CDR3 sequence: CASSLGGGTDTQYF. In DNA, the CDR3 is TGTGCCAGCAGCCTCGGGGGGGGCACAGATACGCAGTATTTT. The J gene is TRBJ2-3, the V gene TRBV11-1; TRBD2 agrees at 8 bases. Germline-derived CDR1 and CDR2 are SGHAT and FQDESV (reference sequence). The CDR3 extends over 14 amino acids. V lost 5 bases, J lost 1 base, and 2 bases stayed unmatched.

This clone was observed once. The rearrangement uses TRBV4-1 and TRBJ2-1; 8 bases map to TRBD2. The trim removed 1 base at V and 4 bases at J, leaving 3 bases unmatched. This CDR3 contains 15 residues. CDR1 is MGHRA and CDR2 is YSYEKL in the germline V gene. The DNA of the CDR3 is TGCGCCAGCAGCCAAGGTCTAGCGGGTTACAATGAGCAGTTCTTC. Translated: CASSQGLAGYNEQFF.

This sequence joins TRBV5-4 and TRBJ1-2; the D gene is possibly TRBD1 (6 bases). The CDR3 totals 13 residues. Germline V lookup: CDR1 SGHNT, CDR2 YYREEE (reference sequence). Trimming shortened V by 4 bases and J by 7 bases, and 14 bases separated the two germline ends. The CDR3 DNA reads TGTGCCAGCAGCATCCCACAGGGTTCTGGCTACACCTTC. Protein: CASSIPQGSGYTF.

V is TRBV9 and J is TRBJ1-1; D ambiguous. CDR3 length: 13 residues. CDR1 and CDR2 from the germline V gene are SGDLS and YYNGEE. Trimming pared 0 bases from V and 3 bases from J, leaving 6 bases between. The DNA of the CDR3 is TGTGCCAGCAGCGTAGAGCAGGACACTGAAGCTTTCTTT. Its translation: CASSVEQDTEAFF.

The J gene is TRBJ1-2, the V gene TRBV10-3; D perhaps matches TRBD1 (6 bases). The V end lost 3 bases, the J end lost 7 bases, and 12 bases lay between the germline ends. The CDR3 extends over 13 amino acids. Germline values: CDR1 ENHRY, CDR2 SYGVKD. The CDR3 region has the DNA TGTGCCATCAGTGAACAGGGTCTGGGTGGCTACACCTTC. Translated, it gives CAISEQGLGGYTF.

J is TRBJ1-1 and V is TRBV6-6; 7 bases are shared with TRBD1. The J segment lost 3 bases and the V segment lost 7 bases, leaving 5 bases of the junction unmatched. The CDR3 totals 13 residues. CDR1 and CDR2 (germline): MNHNY, SVGAGI (reference sequence). The CDR3: CASNLQGYTEAFF. The CDR3 DNA reads TGTGCCAGCAATCTACAGGGGTACACTGAAGCTTTCTTT.

In its sample, this clone was seen a few times. The chain has TRBV6-6 and TRBJ2-7; 8 bases agree with TRBD1. CDR1 is MNHNY, CDR2 SVGAGI, per germline (reference sequence). This CDR3 is built from 16 residues. The J segment lost 4 bases and the V segment lost 2 bases, leaving 10 bases of the junction unmatched. CDR3 amino acids: CASSYTSQGGGYEQYF. The CDR3 DNA follows: TGTGCCAGCAGTTACACCTCACAGGGGGGTGGGTACGAGCAGTACTTC.

The chain is built from TRBV5-4 and TRBJ1-3; D is perhaps TRBD1 (5 bases). With 4 bases removed from V and 1 base from J, the gap between germline ends came to 12 bases. Germline CDR1 SGHNT, CDR2 YYREEE (reference sequence). The CDR3 totals 15 residues. DNA for the CDR3: TGTGCCAGCAGCACCGCAGACAGTTCTGGAAACACCATATATTTT. It is translated as CASSTADSSGNTIYF.

The V and J genes are TRBV7-6 and TRBJ2-3; no firm D call. Trimming removed 5 bases at V and 5 bases at J, with 17 bases between. In germline, CDR1 is SGHVS, CDR2 FNYEAQ. This CDR3 has 15 amino acids. This chain's CDR3 is CASSLLSLVGDTQYF. The CDR3 DNA sequence: TGTGCCAGCAGCCTACTAAGTCTGGTGGGAGATACGCAGTATTTT.

The gene calls are TRBV28 and TRBJ1-5; D gene unclear. Germline V gene data show CDR1 as MDHEN and CDR2 as SYDVKM. The CDR3 is 11 residues long. Deletions cut 4 bases from V and 9 bases from J, with 7 bases between. The CDR3 loop is CASSSLSPQHF. CDR3 DNA sequence: TGTGCCAGCAGTTCACTTTCGCCCCAGCATTTT.

This clone showed up just once. The chain uses TRBV27 and TRBJ1-4; 7 bases are a match to TRBD1. The V gene's germline CDR1 is MNHEY and CDR2 SMNVEV (reference sequence). The junction had 10 bases not matched to a gene; V was cut back by 10 bases and J by 8 bases. The CDR3 contains 13 residues. This CDR3 reads CANPRGPGEKLFF. In DNA, the CDR3 is TGTGCCAATCCTAGGGGGCCCGGCGAAAAACTGTTTTTT.

The chain employs TRBV7-3 and TRBJ2-1; D is possibly TRBD1 (5 bases). Germline V gene lookup returns CDR1 SGHTA and CDR2 FQGTGA. The length of the CDR3 is 14 residues. Trimming took off 2 bases at V and 6 bases at J, with 11 bases between the two ends. Here the CDR3 DNA reads TGTGCCAGCAGCTTACTCCTTGGGGCCAATGAGCAGTTCTTC. Its translation: CASSLLLGANEQFF. The full variable domain, its missing parts supplied by reference TRBV7-3 and TRBJ2-1, is GAGVSQTPSNKVTEKGKYVELRCDPISGHTALYWYRQSLGQGPEFLIYFQGTGAADDSGLPNDRFFAVRPEGSVSTLKIQRTERGDSAVYLCASSLLLGANEQFFGPGTRLTVL.

CDR3 amino acids: CASSQSGGAGANVLTF. CDR3 bases: TGTGCCAGCAGCCAATCGGGGGGGGCTGGGGCCAACGTCCTGACTTTC. The chain uses TRBV3-1 (or the pseudogene TRBV3-2) and TRBJ2-6; the match to TRBD2 covers 8 bases. Germline trimming cut 2 bases from V and 2 bases from J; bases unmatched to any gene: 2. This CDR3 region has 16 residues. Germline CDR1 LGHDT, CDR2 YNNKEL (reference sequence).

J is TRBJ2-1 and V is TRBV7-2, with 10 bases fitting TRBD2. Per the germline V gene, CDR1 is SGHTA and CDR2 is FQGNSA. Trimming removed 0 bases from V and 2 bases from J; junction bases left unmatched: 1. The CDR3 contains 16 residues. The CDR3 DNA is TGTGCCAGCAGCTTAGCGACTAGCGGGCCCTACAATGAGCAGTTCTTC. Its protein product is CASSLATSGPYNEQFF. Drawing the rest from reference TRBV7-2 and TRBJ2-1, the complete variable domain is GAGVSQSPSNKVTEKGKDVELRCDPISGHTALYWYRQSLGQGLEFLIYFQGNSAPDKSGLPSDRFSAERTGGSVSTLTIQRTQQEDSAVYLCASSLATSGPYNEQFFGPGTRLTVL.

The chain has TRBV19 and TRBJ2-2; 9 nucleotides align to TRBD1. The trim removed 3 bases at V and 1 base at J, leaving 3 bases unmatched. The germline V gene has CDR1 LNHDA and CDR2 SQIVND (reference sequence). The CDR3 covers 16 residues. The CDR3 reads CASSMGTGRNTGELFF. CDR3 coding DNA: TGTGCCAGTAGTATGGGGACAGGGCGGAACACCGGGGAGCTGTTTTTT.

This clone was observed a few times. This sequence joins TRBV7-2 and TRBJ2-3, with TRBD2 identical over 10 bases. The J segment lost 4 bases and the V segment lost 3 bases, leaving 4 bases of the junction unmatched. Germline V gives CDR1 SGHTA, CDR2 FQGNSA. The CDR3 extends over 15 amino acids. CDR3 residues: CASSLLAGVPDTQYF. As DNA, the CDR3 is TGTGCCAGCAGCTTGCTAGCGGGAGTTCCAGATACGCAGTATTTT.

The chain links TRBV3-1 (or the pseudogene TRBV3-2) to TRBJ2-3; a weak D match, TRBD1 (5 bases). CDR1 and CDR2 from the germline V gene are LGHDT and YNNKEL (reference sequence). Deletions cut 4 bases from V and 2 bases from J, with 10 bases between. The CDR3 extends over 14 amino acids. The CDR3 here is CASSPVDTTDTQYF. CDR3 nucleotide sequence: TGTGCCAGCAGCCCTGTGGACACCACAGATACGCAGTATTTT.

The J gene is TRBJ1-3, the V gene TRBV19; weak D call: TRBD1 (5 bases). Germline-derived CDR1 and CDR2 are LNHDA and SQIVND (reference sequence). The CDR3 extends over 16 amino acids. The V and J ends lost 6 bases and 4 bases respectively, with 19 bases between them. DNA of the CDR3: TGTGCCAGTAGCCAACCGCGCAGGGCGACCGGAAACACCATATATTTT. It encodes CASSQPRRATGNTIYF.

This rearrangement joins TRBV12-3 or TRBV12-4 to TRBJ1-4; D call uncertain. Trimming stripped 6 bases from V and 6 bases from J, with 11 bases between. The CDR3 spans 13 residues. This CDR3 is CASSFGGHEKLFF. CDR3 bases: TGTGCCAGCAGCTTCGGTGGTCATGAAAAACTGTTTTTT.

The chain has TRBV4-1 and TRBJ2-2, with 10 bases identical to TRBD2. After removal of 0 bases from V and 3 bases from J, the junction contained 4 bases not matched to a gene. From germline, CDR1 is MGHRA and CDR2 YSYEKL. The CDR3 covers 17 residues. The CDR3 spells CASSQDQGLAYTGELFF. The CDR3 DNA follows: TGCGCCAGCAGCCAAGACCAGGGACTAGCGTACACCGGGGAGCTGTTTTTT.

This clone appeared a single time. The gene calls are TRBV27 and TRBJ1-5, with a tentative D call TRBD1 (5 bases). Germline CDR1 MNHEY, CDR2 SMNVEV (reference sequence). This CDR3 is 15 amino acids long. Trimming took off 3 bases at V and 0 bases at J, with 9 bases between the two ends. Here the CDR3 reads CASSFVGDSNQPQHF. The DNA for the CDR3 is TGTGCCAGCAGTTTTGTAGGGGATAGCAATCAGCCCCAGCATTTT.

In DNA, the CDR3 is TGTGCCAGCAGCTACCGGACAGGGACCTACAATGAGCAGTTCTTC. This encodes CASSYRTGTYNEQFF. The rearrangement joins TRBV7-6 to TRBJ2-1; 8 nucleotides align to TRBD1. The length of the CDR3 is 15 residues. Germline V gene lookup returns CDR1 SGHVS and CDR2 FNYEAQ. V gave up 4 bases and J gave up 2 bases; unmatched junction bases: 4.

The V and J genes are TRBV5-1 and TRBJ2-5; 9 positions match TRBD2. The V gene's germline CDR1 is SGHRS and CDR2 YFSETQ. The CDR3 contains 16 residues. The trim removed 3 bases at V and 1 base at J, leaving 7 bases unmatched. CDR3 coding DNA: TGCGCCAGCAGCTCTATAGCGGGAGCGATCCAAGAGACCCAGTACTTC. Encoded protein: CASSSIAGAIQETQYF.